The 12 T cell receptor beta chains in this list originate from one sample, sequenced in a study of cytomegalovirus exposure and HLA in healthy donors. The assay was immunoSEQ multiplex PCR, and TCRdb's table has in-frame clones only and misses some. The repertoire has 100,000 to 150,000 clones, roughly 89% of them found once; the top ten carry 1% to 1.4%. Specimen: PBMCs. These receptors all come from a woman younger than 30 in good health and CMV-seronegative.

The rearrangement links TRBV19 to TRBJ1-2, with D possibly matching TRBD1 (6 bases). Germline V gene sequence: CDR1 LNHDA, CDR2 SQIVND (reference sequence). With 3 bases removed from V and 13 bases from J, the gap between germline ends came to 15 bases. The CDR3 has 12 amino acids. Written as DNA, the CDR3 is TGTGCCAGTAGTATCCCCCGACAGGCTTGCACCTTC. This sequence encodes CASSIPRQACTF.

The rearrangement links TRBV7-2 to TRBJ2-3, with 7 bases fitting TRBD1. The length of the CDR3 is 14 residues. Trimming cost V 5 bases and J 3 bases; bases outside gene matches: 5. Germline CDR1 SGHTA, CDR2 FQGNSA. The CDR3 sequence is CASSKQTGTDTQYF. The DNA for the CDR3 is TGTGCCAGCAGCAAACAGACAGGGACAGATACGCAGTATTTT. Filled out from reference TRBV7-2 and TRBJ2-3, the complete variable domain reads GAGVSQSPSNKVTEKGKDVELRCDPISGHTALYWYRQSLGQGLEFLIYFQGNSAPDKSGLPSDRFSAERTGGSVSTLTIQRTQQEDSAVYLCASSKQTGTDTQYFGPGTRLTVL.

This sequence joins TRBV5-4 and TRBJ2-1, with D possibly matching TRBD2 (5 bases). Trimming stripped 0 bases from V and 4 bases from J, with 14 bases between. The germline CDR1 and CDR2 sequences are SGHNT and YYREEE (reference sequence). The CDR3 contains 16 residues. CDR3 sequence reads: CASSLGLGNPYNEQFF. CDR3 nucleotides: TGTGCCAGCAGCTTGGGTCTCGGGAACCCTTACAATGAGCAGTTCTTC.

The CDR3 loop reads CSVRTGDYGYTF. Written as DNA, the CDR3 is TGCAGCGTAAGGACAGGGGACTATGGCTACACCTTC. The chain joins TRBV29-1 to TRBJ1-2; 9 bases are a match to TRBD1. CDR1 is SQVTM and CDR2 is ANQGSEA in the germline V gene. V lost 6 bases and J lost 3; bases outside the gene matches: 2. The CDR3 is 12 residues long.

The rearrangement joins TRBV7-9 to TRBJ2-2; 7 nucleotides line up with TRBD2. The junction had 0 bases not matched to a gene; V was cut back by 5 bases and J by 6 bases. This CDR3 has 12 residues. Germline V gene lookup returns CDR1 SEHNR and CDR2 FQNEAQ (reference sequence). In DNA, the CDR3 is TGTGCCAGCAGCGCGGGGGCCGGGGAGCTGTTTTTT. As protein: CASSAGAGELFF.

The chain combines TRBV7-9 with TRBJ1-1; TRBD1 agrees at 10 bases. This CDR3 comprises 15 residues. CDR1 and CDR2 (germline): SEHNR, FQNEAQ (reference sequence). V lost 5 bases and J lost 2; bases outside the gene matches: 5. This CDR3 reads CASSPRTGGNTEAFF. For the CDR3, the DNA is TGTGCCAGCAGCCCGCGGACAGGGGGAAACACTGAAGCTTTCTTT.

V and J are TRBV28 and TRBJ1-4, with D unclear. Trimming stripped 8 bases from V and 11 bases from J, with 18 bases between. The CDR3 has 13 residues. CDR1 and CDR2 (germline): MDHEN, SYDVKM. The CDR3 DNA follows: TGTGCCAGCCTTGTGGGCTCCTCGGGGAAACTGTTTTTT. It is translated as CASLVGSSGKLFF.

The chain has TRBV7-8 and TRBJ2-5; TRBD2 might be the D (6 bases). Per germline, CDR1 SGHVS and CDR2 FQNEAQ. This CDR3 has 15 residues. The ends were cut back, 5 bases at V and 2 bases at J, with 15 bases in the middle. The CDR3, as DNA: TGTGCCAGCAGCGCCCGCCTAGCGTTACAAGAGACCCAGTACTTC. It codes for CASSARLALQETQYF.

V is TRBV12-5 and J is TRBJ2-5; D unclear. V was shortened by 6 bases and J by 2 bases, with 10 bases between the two germline ends. This CDR3 is built from 13 residues. Germline V gene data show CDR1 as LGHNT and CDR2 as FRNRAP. CDR3 coding DNA: TGTGCTAGTGGCTCGGGTGGGCAAGAGACCCAGTACTTC. It translates to CASGSGGQETQYF.

The chain employs TRBV5-6 and TRBJ1-4, with 8 bases matching TRBD1. V gave up 3 bases and J gave up 3 bases; unmatched junction bases: 4. CDR1 is SGHDT and CDR2 is YYEEEE in the germline V gene. CDR3 length: 15 amino acids. CDR3 DNA: TGTGCCAGCAGCTGGGGGACAGGATCTAATGAAAAACTGTTTTTT. It is translated as CASSWGTGSNEKLFF. Full variable domain (rest looked up from reference TRBV5-6 and TRBJ1-4): DAGVTQSPTHLIKTRGQQVTLRCSPKSGHDTVSWYQQALGQGPQFIFQYYEEEERQRGNFPDRFSGHQFPNYSSELNVNALLLGDSALYLCASSWGTGSNEKLFFGSGTQLSVL.

J is TRBJ2-1 and V is TRBV5-1; maybe TRBD2 (6 bases). The CDR3 spans 15 residues. V gave up 0 bases and J gave up 3 bases, with 10 bases separating them. The germline gives CDR1 SGHRS, CDR2 YFSETQ. The chain's CDR3 is CASSLAEGGYNEQFF. In DNA form, the CDR3 reads TGCGCCAGCAGCTTGGCAGAGGGAGGCTACAATGAGCAGTTCTTC.

The V and J genes are TRBV2 and TRBJ2-5; TRBD2 matches 10 bases. This CDR3 region has 18 residues. With V trimmed by 7 bases and J by 2 bases, 16 bases remained unmatched. Looked up from germline, CDR1 is SNHLY and CDR2 is FYNNEI. Here the CDR3 DNA reads TGTGCCAGCAACGAAAGAGTGACTAGCGGGCGGGGGCAAGAGACCCAGTACTTC. Translation gives CASNERVTSGRGQETQYF.